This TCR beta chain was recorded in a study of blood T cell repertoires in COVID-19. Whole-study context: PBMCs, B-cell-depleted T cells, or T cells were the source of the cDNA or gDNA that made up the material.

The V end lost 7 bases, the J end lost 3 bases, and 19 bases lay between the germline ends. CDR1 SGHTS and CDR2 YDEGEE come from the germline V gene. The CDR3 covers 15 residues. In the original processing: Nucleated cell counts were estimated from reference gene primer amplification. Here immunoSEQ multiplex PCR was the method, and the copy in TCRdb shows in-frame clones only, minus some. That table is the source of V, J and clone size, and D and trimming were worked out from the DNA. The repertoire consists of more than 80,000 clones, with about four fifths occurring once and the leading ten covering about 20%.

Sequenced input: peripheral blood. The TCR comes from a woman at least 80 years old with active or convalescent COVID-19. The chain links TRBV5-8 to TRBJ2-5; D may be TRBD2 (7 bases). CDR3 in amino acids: CASQWYRGAEETQYF. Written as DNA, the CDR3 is TGTGCCAGCCAGTGGTATCGGGGGGCCGAAGAGACCCAGTACTTC.